This record concerns one T cell receptor beta chain sequence. The record originates from a study of blood T cell repertoires in COVID-19. For the study at large: Sites across the United States, Italy and Spain contributed samples from acute and convalescent COVID-19.

The CDR3 has 14 amino acids. The germline CDR1 and CDR2 sequences are SGHAT and FQDESV (reference sequence). Germline trimming cut 5 bases from V and 3 bases from J; bases unmatched to any gene: 7. Method: immunoSEQ multiplex PCR; TCRdb's copy keeps in-frame clones and lacks some. This table has 300,000 to 450,000 clones, roughly 90% appearing once. The specimen sequenced was peripheral blood. V usage is TRBV11-1 and J usage is TRBJ2-7; 7 bases fit TRBD2. The TCR sequence derives from a woman aged 30 to 39 with COVID-19, enrolled during active disease. This chain's CDR3 is CASSRTGTIYEQYF. CDR3 sequence (DNA): TGTGCCAGCAGCCGAACCGGGACTATCTACGAGCAGTACTTC.